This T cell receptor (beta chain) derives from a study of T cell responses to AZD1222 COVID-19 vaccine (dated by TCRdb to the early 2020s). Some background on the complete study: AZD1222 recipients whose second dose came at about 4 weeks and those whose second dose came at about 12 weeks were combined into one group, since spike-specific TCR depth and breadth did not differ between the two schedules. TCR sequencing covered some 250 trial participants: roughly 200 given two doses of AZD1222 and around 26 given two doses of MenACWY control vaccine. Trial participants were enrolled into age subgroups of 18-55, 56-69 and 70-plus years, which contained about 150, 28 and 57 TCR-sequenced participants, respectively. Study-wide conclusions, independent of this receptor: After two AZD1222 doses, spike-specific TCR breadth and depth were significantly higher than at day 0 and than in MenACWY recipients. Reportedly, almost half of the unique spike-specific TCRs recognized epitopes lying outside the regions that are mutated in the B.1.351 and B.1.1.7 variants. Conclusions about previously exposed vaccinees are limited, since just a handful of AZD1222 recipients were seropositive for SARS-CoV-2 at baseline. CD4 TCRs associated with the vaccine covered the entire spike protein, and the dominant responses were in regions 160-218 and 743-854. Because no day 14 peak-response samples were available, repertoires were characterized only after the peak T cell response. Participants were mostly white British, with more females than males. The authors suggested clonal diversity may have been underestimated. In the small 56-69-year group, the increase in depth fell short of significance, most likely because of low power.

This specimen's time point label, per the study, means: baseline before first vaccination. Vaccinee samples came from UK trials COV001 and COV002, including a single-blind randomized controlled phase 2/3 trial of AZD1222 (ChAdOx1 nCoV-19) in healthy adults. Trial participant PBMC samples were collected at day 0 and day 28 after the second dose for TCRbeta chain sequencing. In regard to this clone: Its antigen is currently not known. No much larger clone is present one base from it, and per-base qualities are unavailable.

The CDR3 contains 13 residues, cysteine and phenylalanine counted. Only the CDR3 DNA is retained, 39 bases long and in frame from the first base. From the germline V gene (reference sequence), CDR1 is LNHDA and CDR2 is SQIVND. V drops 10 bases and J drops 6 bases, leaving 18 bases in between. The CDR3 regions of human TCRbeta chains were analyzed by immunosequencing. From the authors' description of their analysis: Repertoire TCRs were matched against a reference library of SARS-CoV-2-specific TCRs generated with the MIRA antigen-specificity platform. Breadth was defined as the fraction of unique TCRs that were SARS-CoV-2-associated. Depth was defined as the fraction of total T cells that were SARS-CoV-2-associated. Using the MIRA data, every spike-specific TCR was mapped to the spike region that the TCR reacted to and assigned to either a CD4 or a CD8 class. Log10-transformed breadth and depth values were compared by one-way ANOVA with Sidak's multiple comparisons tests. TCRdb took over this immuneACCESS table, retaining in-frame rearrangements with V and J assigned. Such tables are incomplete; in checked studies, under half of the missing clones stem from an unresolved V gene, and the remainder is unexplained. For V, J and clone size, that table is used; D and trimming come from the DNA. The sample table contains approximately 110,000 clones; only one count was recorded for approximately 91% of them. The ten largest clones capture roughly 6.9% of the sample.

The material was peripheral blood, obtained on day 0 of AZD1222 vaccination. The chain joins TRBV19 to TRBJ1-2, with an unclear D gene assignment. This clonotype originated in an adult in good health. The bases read TGTGCCACTAAGTCCGGGCCCACGGATGGCTACACCTTC. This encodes CATKSGPTDGYTF.